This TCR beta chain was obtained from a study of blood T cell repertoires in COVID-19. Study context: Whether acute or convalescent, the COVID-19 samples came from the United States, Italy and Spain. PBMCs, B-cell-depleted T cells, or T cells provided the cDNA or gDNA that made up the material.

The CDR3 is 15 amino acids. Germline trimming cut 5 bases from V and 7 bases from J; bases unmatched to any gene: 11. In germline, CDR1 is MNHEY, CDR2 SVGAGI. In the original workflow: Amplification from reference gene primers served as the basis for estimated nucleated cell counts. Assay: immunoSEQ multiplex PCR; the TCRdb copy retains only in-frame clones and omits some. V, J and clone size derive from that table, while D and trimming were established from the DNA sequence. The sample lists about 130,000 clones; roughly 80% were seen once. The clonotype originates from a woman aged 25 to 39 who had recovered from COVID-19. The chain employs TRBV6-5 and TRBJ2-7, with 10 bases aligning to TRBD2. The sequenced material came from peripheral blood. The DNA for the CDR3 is TGTGCCAGCAGTCCGCGGGGACTAGCGAATGGTGAGCAGTACTTC. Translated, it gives CASSPRGLANGEQYF.